This T cell receptor beta chain comes out of a study of molecular identifiers for immune sequencing clone quantification. Study context: Four of five splits of RNA from 20,000 or 100,000 naive CD8 cells were sequenced in replicates. General observations from the study: Investigators reportedly could detect spiked Jurkat TCR RNA from one cell among over 900,000 naive cells.

From the PCR reads, TCRdb called clonotypes with MiXCR, one entry per CDR3 protein. The data contain over 550,000 distinct CDR3 sequences, 25% of them singletons. Naive CD8 T cells were sorted, and the gate applied was CD8+CD4-CCR7+CD45RA+. This clonotype was seen only a few times. Its specificity is unknown. Germline loops: CDR1 DFQATT, CDR2 SNEGSKA (reference sequence). The trim removed 0 bases at V and 1 base at J, leaving 8 bases unmatched. CDR3 length equals 16 residues. This chain connects TRBV20-1 to TRBJ2-7, with 8 bases identical to TRBD2. Source material: naive CD8+ T cells from blood, with Jurkat cell RNA spiked in. Sample subset: FACS-sorted CD8+CD4-CCR7+CD45RA+ naive T cells. This clonotype originated in a human donor in good health. Some libraries in this study had Jurkat cell RNA spiked in. DNA for the CDR3: TGCAGTGCTAGAGAGCAATTTAGCGGGGTTTCCTACGAGCAGTACTTC. It specifies CSAREQFSGVSYEQYF.